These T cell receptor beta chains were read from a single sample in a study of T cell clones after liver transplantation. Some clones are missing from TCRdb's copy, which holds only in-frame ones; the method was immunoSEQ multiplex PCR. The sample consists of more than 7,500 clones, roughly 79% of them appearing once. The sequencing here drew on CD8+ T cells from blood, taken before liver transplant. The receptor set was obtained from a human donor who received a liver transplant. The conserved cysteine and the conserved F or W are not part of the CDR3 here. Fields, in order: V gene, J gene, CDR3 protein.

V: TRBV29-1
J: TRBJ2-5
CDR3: SVNGASGGAETQY

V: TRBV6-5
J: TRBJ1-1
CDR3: ASRRNTEAF

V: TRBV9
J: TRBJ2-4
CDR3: ASSGAGTSGLKNIQY

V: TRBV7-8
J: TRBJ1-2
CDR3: ASSLLGGTYYGYT

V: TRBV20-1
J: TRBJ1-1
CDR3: SAPSGTGAF

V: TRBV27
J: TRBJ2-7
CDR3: ASRLQGHSSYEQY

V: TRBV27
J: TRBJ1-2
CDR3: ASSPPPGRPSGYT

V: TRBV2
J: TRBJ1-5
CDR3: ASNGRDRGNQPQH

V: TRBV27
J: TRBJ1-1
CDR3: ASSPPTNTEAF

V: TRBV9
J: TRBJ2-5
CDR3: ASSGGQETQY

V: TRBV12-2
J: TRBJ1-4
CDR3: ASRLKLGLTVVTNEKLF

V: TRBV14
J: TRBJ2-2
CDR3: ASSPQGAGGELF

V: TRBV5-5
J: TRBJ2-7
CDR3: ASSPGYNSYEQY

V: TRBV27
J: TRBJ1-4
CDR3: ASSSLTGGWEKLF

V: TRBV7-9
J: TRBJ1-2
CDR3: ASSLGDISDANYGYT

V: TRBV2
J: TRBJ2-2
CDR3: ASSLQGTGELF

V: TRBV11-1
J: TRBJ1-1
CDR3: ASSLVAGGTEAF

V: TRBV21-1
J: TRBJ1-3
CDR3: ASSRRRSPGVNSGNTIY

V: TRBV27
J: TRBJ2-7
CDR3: ASRVRAPSSYEQY

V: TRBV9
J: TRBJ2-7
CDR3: ARTTGEGEQY

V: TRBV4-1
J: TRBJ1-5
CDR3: ASSQEGQLYQPQH

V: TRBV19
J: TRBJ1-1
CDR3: ASSIDTAAGGTEAF

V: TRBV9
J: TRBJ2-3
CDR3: ASSAHGPSTDTQY

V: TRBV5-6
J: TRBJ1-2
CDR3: ASSFEGNYGYT

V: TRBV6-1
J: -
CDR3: ASSDRRGHEQY

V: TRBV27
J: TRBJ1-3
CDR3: ASSLQGSGNTIY

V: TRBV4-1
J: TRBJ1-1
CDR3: ASSQQTLYTEAF

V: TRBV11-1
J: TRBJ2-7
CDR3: ASSPRLSSYEQY

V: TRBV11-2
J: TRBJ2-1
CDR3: ASSLLAGANNEQF

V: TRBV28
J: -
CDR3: ASAPRSYGYEQY

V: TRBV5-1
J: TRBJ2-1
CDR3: ASSLAGLPNEQF

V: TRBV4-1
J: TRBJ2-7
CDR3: ASSQAPSGYTYEQY

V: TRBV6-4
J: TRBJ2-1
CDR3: ASSDSIRQVTSYNEQF

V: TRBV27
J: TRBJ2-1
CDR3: ASAYDVWDEQF

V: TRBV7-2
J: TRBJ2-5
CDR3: ASRGEGGTQETQY

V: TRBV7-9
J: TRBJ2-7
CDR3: ASSSWGSGTGGYEQY

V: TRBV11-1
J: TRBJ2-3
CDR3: ASSPRTGVSTDTQY

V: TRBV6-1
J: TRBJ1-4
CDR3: ASSERPRLPTFATNEKLF

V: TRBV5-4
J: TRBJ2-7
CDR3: ASSHGYSSYEQY

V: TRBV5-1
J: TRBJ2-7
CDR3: ASSLAGDEQY

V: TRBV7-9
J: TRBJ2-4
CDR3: ASSLETSVYIQY

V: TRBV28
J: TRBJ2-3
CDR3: ASSLRSWLAGERTDTQY

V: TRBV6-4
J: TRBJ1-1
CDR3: ASRSGTGGTEAF

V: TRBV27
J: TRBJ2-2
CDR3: ASTPGLAGDTGELF

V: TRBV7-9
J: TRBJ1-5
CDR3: ASSGVYSNQPQH

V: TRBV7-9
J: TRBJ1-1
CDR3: ASSLGGVEAF

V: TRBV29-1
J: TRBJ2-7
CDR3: SAGDYEQY

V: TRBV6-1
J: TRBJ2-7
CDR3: ASRSLGLVYEQY

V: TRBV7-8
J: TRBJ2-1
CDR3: ASSLISIYSYNEQF

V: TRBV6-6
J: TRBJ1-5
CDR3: ASSLAPNPQH

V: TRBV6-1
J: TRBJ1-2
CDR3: ASSEDGDSYYGYT

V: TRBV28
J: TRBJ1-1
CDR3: ASSLHFLNTEAF

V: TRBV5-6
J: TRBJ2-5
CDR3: ASGRESGVQTQY

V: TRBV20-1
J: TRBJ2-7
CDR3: SARVSYEQY

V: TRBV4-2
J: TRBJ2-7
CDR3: ASSQARDTYEQY

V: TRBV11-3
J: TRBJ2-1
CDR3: ASPGRNSSSYNEQF

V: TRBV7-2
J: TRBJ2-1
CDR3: ASSSYGSRTYNEQF

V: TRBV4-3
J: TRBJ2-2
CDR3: ASSHQWPGGNTGELF

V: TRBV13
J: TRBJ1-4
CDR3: ASSITTGGNEKLF

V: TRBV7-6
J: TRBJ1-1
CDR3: ASRRQVNTEAF